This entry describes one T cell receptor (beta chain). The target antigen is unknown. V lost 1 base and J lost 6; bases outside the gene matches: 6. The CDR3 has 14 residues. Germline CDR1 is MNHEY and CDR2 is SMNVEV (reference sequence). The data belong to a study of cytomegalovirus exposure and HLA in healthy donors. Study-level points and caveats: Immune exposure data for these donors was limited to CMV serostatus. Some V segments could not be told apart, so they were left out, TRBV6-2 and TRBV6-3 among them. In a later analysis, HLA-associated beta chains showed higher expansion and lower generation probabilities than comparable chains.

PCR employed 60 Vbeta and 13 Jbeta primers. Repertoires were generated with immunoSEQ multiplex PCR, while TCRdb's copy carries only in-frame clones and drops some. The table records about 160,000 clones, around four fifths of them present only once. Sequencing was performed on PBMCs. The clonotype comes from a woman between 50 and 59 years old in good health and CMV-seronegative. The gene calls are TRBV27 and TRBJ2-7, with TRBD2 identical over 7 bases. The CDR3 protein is CASSLLRDYSEQYF. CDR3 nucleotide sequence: TGTGCCAGCAGTTTATTAAGGGACTACAGCGAGCAGTACTTC.